The 15 T cell receptor beta chains presented below share a single source sample, sequenced in a study of shared clonotypes between healthy human individuals. Produced via immunoSEQ multiplex PCR; TCRdb's table is partial and in-frame only. The repertoire has about 450,000 clones, around 80% of them found once; the top ten carry less than 15%. Sequenced input: PBMCs. The receptors come from a woman in her 40s in good health. Some clones in this sample may be carry-over from other donors' samples.

The chain uses TRBV11-3 and TRBJ2-1; no clear D gene. Germline V lookup: CDR1 SGHNT, CDR2 YENEEA. Trimming took off 4 bases at V and 6 bases at J, with 10 bases between the two ends. The CDR3 spans 13 residues. CDR3: CASSSARRNEQFF. CDR3 bases: TGTGCCAGCAGCTCAGCACGGCGCAATGAGCAGTTCTTC.

The chain is built from TRBV11-2 and TRBJ2-2; 10 nucleotides agree with TRBD2. The CDR3 consists of 17 residues. V lost 4 bases to trimming and J lost 7 bases; unmatched junction nucleotides: 12. Germline assignment: CDR1 SGHAT and CDR2 FQNNGV. CDR3 nucleotides: TGTGCCAGCAGCTGGGCTCGGCTAGCGGGAGATAGCGGGGAGCTGTTTTTT. Its translation is CASSWARLAGDSGELFF. Filled out from reference TRBV11-2 and TRBJ2-2, the complete variable domain reads EAGVAQSPRYKIIEKRQSVAFWCNPISGHATLYWYQQILGQGPKLLIQFQNNGVVDDSQLPKDRFSAERLKGVDSTLKIQPAKLEDSAVYLCASSWARLAGDSGELFFGEGSRLTVL.

The chain employs TRBV7-2 and TRBJ2-2; 7 bases match TRBD1. The J segment lost 4 bases and the V segment lost 5 bases, leaving 7 bases of the junction unmatched. This CDR3 region has 15 residues. CDR1 is SGHTA and CDR2 is FQGNSA in the germline V gene. The CDR3 is CASSLRTGGTGELFF. The CDR3 DNA is TGTGCCAGCAGCCTCCGGACAGGTGGCACCGGGGAGCTGTTTTTT. Complete variable domain (other parts from reference TRBV7-2 and TRBJ2-2): GAGVSQSPSNKVTEKGKDVELRCDPISGHTALYWYRQSLGQGLEFLIYFQGNSAPDKSGLPSDRFSAERTGGSVSTLTIQRTQQEDSAVYLCASSLRTGGTGELFFGEGSRLTVL.

The chain's CDR3 is CASSMGADRDTQYF. As DNA, the CDR3 is TGTGCCAGCTCGATGGGGGCGGACCGAGATACGCAGTATTTT. The V gene is TRBV18, the J gene TRBJ2-3; D is perhaps TRBD1 (6 bases). Germline lookup yields CDR1 KGHSH and CDR2 LQKENI. The CDR3 runs to 14 residues. V gave up 6 bases and J gave up 5 bases, with 15 bases separating them.

A remark on this clone: A much larger clone is a single base away; this may be a read error. Additional DNA sequences in this sample encode the identical CDR3. The chain carries TRBV7-8 and TRBJ2-7; D is ambiguous. There are 11 residues in the CDR3. Germline V lookup: CDR1 SGHVS, CDR2 FQNEAQ. Deletions cut 2 bases from V and 1 base from J, with 0 bases between. CDR3: CASSLSYEQYF. In nucleotides, the CDR3 is TGTGCCAGCAGCTTATCCTACGAGCAGTACTTC. Looking up the rest from reference TRBV7-8 and TRBJ2-7 gives the full variable domain: GAGVSQSPRYKVAKRGQDVALRCDPISGHVSLFWYQQALGQGPEFLTYFQNEAQLDKSGLPSDRFFAERPEGSVSTLKIQRTQQEDSAVYLCASSLSYEQYFGPGTRLTVT.

This clone was seen more than once but under ten times. The chain uses TRBV9 and TRBJ1-3, with 7 bases identical to TRBD1. This CDR3 spans 15 amino acids. Germline V gene data show CDR1 as SGDLS and CDR2 as YYNGEE. The junction had 2 bases not matched to a gene; V was cut back by 0 bases and J by 2 bases. CDR3 loop: CASSVATGAGNTIYF. The CDR3 DNA is TGTGCCAGCAGCGTAGCAACAGGGGCTGGAAACACCATATATTTT.

This clone was seen at least ten times. The gene calls are TRBV19 and TRBJ1-1; a possible D gene is TRBD1 (5 bases). Looked up from germline, CDR1 is LNHDA and CDR2 is SQIVND (reference sequence). CDR3 size: 14 residues. Trimming removed 1 base at V and 1 base at J, with 7 bases between. The CDR3: CASSIGGQNTEAFF. CDR3 nucleotide sequence: TGTGCCAGTAGTATAGGCGGACAGAACACTGAAGCTTTCTTT.

This clone was seen only a few times. The chain recombines TRBV11-2 with TRBJ2-3, with 8 bases that match TRBD2. There are 18 residues in the CDR3. CDR1 SGHAT and CDR2 FQNNGV come from the germline V gene. V lost 5 bases, J lost 0 bases, and 13 bases stayed unmatched. The CDR3 DNA sequence: TGTGCCAGCAGCCCCCCCTCCGGGAGGGCCTCTAGCACAGATACGCAGTATTTT. As protein: CASSPPSGRASSTDTQYF.

The rearrangement links TRBV27 to TRBJ2-1; perhaps TRBD2 as D (5 bases). The length of the CDR3 is 15 residues. Trimming removed 5 bases from V and 8 bases from J, with 19 bases in between. The germline CDR1 and CDR2 sequences are MNHEY and SMNVEV (reference sequence). DNA of the CDR3: TGTGCCAGCAGTCCGGAACGGATGACGGGGTATGAGCAGTTCTTC. Protein sequence: CASSPERMTGYEQFF.

The chain employs TRBV6-6 and TRBJ2-2; D not resolved. The CDR3 sequence is 12 residues long. CDR1 MNHNY and CDR2 SVGAGI come from the germline V gene (reference sequence). The V end lost 2 bases, the J end lost 6 bases, and 4 bases lay between the germline ends. The DNA of the CDR3 is TGTGCCAGCAGTTACGACTCCGGGGAGCTGTTTTTT. Translated, it gives CASSYDSGELFF.

This clone was counted many times. The V call is TRBV6-6, the J call TRBJ2-3, with 9 bases lining up with TRBD2. Germline loops: CDR1 MNHNY, CDR2 SVGAGI (reference sequence). This CDR3 region has 16 residues. The ends lost 2 bases at V and 2 bases at J; junction bases unmatched: 5. Here the CDR3 DNA reads TGTGCCAGCAGTTACGGGGCGGGAGGGCCCACAGATACGCAGTATTTT. This codes for CASSYGAGGPTDTQYF.

This clone was detected a few times. The chain combines TRBV11-2 with TRBJ2-1; 9 bases are shared with TRBD2. Looked up from germline, CDR1 is SGHAT and CDR2 is FQNNGV. Trimming removed 1 base from V and 10 bases from J; junction bases left unmatched: 8. This CDR3 spans 15 amino acids. The CDR3 region is CASSLGYKRGAEQFF. In DNA, the CDR3 is TGTGCCAGCAGCTTAGGTTATAAGCGGGGGGCGGAGCAGTTCTTC. Full variable domain (outside the CDR3, taken from reference TRBV11-2 and TRBJ2-1): EAGVAQSPRYKIIEKRQSVAFWCNPISGHATLYWYQQILGQGPKLLIQFQNNGVVDDSQLPKDRFSAERLKGVDSTLKIQPAKLEDSAVYLCASSLGYKRGAEQFFGPGTRLTVL.

The chain joins TRBV28 to TRBJ2-3; D gene unclear. This CDR3 spans 10 amino acids. The V end was cut by 6 bases, the J end by 7 bases, with 5 bases between. Per the germline V gene, CDR1 is MDHEN and CDR2 is SYDVKM. CDR3 residues: CASRKYTQYF. CDR3 DNA sequence: TGTGCCAGCAGAAAATATACGCAGTATTTT.

The chain carries TRBV5-1 and TRBJ1-1; D is possibly TRBD1 (5 bases). This CDR3 region has 13 residues. Germline V CDR1 and CDR2: SGHRS, YFSETQ. Trimming cost V 0 bases and J 7 bases, with 10 bases left between them. This CDR3 reads CASSLAGGIEAFF. The CDR3 DNA is TGCGCCAGCAGCTTGGCCGGGGGAATTGAAGCTTTCTTT.

The rearrangement joins TRBV13 to TRBJ2-7, with 9 bases aligning to TRBD2. The V gene end was trimmed by 3 bases and the J gene end by 3 bases; junction bases not matched to a gene: 3. Germline-derived CDR1 and CDR2 are PRHDT and FYEKMQ (reference sequence). The CDR3 length is 14 residues. In nucleotides, the CDR3 is TGTGCCAGCAGCTTTAGCGGGAGAGTCTACGAGCAGTACTTC. It encodes CASSFSGRVYEQYF.